The 23 T cell receptor beta chains given below trace back to one sample, sequenced in a study of CD8+CD57+ T cells in acquired aplastic anemia. Patients chosen for sequencing had CD8+CD57+ cells that had expanded, as shown by flow cytometry. TCR beta VDJ and CDR3 were profiled, and genomic DNA was the template. TCRdb re-called the reads through MiXCR, storing one row per CDR3 protein. Counted here are about 190,000 distinct CDR3 sequences, roughly half occurring once; the ten biggest clones make up approximately 9.4%. Material for sequencing was sorted CD4+, CD8+, or CD8+CD57+ T cells (not recorded which) from PBMCs. These receptors all stem from a human donor with aplastic anemia.

This clonotype was observed many times. The chain is built from TRBV24-1 and TRBJ2-7; D is unresolved. The CDR3 extends over 13 amino acids. In germline, CDR1 is KGHDR, CDR2 SFDVKD. With 3 bases removed from V and 3 bases from J, the gap between germline ends came to 8 bases. CDR3 residues: CATSDPSVYEQYF. DNA of the CDR3: TGTGCCACCAGTGATCCCTCAGTCTACGAGCAGTACTTC.

The V call is TRBV6-1, the J call TRBJ2-7, with 8 nucleotides matching TRBD1. Germline V lookup: CDR1 MNHNS, CDR2 SASEGT. Losses at the gene ends were 6 bases for V and 5 bases for J; bases not matched to a gene: 9. The CDR3 contains 14 residues. The CDR3 region has the DNA TGTGCCAGCAGCCGGACAGGGAAGGTGAACGAGCAGTACTTC. Protein sequence: CASSRTGKVNEQYF.

This clonotype was observed at least ten times. The chain employs TRBV9 and TRBJ1-2; TRBD1 aligns across 8 bases. The CDR3 covers 16 residues. Germline loops: CDR1 SGDLS, CDR2 YYNGEE. After removal of 2 bases from V and 7 bases from J, the junction contained 13 bases not matched to a gene. CDR3 region: CASSVRGQGGVSGYTF. For the CDR3, the DNA is TGTGCCAGCAGCGTCAGGGGGCAGGGCGGTGTAAGTGGCTACACCTTC.

This clonotype was counted once. The gene calls are TRBV2 and TRBJ1-1; TRBD1 matches 9 bases. Germline assignment: CDR1 SNHLY and CDR2 FYNNEI. The CDR3 runs 15 residues. Trimming cost V 6 bases and J 1 base; bases outside gene matches: 6. The CDR3 sequence: CASRYPGQGNTEAFF. The CDR3 DNA reads as TGTGCCAGCAGATACCCGGGACAGGGGAACACTGAAGCTTTCTTT.

The count of this clonotype is one. A much larger clone lies one base from this, so it may be a read error. Lacking the conserved final phenylalanine or tryptophan, this CDR3 likely reflects a read error. The chain recombines TRBV29-1 with TRBJ1-1; 7 positions agree with TRBD1. V dropped 4 bases and J dropped 2; count of bases not matched to a gene: 1. There are 12 residues in the CDR3. CDR1 is SQVTM, CDR2 ANQGSEA, per germline. This CDR3 reads CSVGGGNTEAFL. CDR3 coding DNA: TGCAGCGTTGGAGGGGGCAACACTGAAGCTTTCCTT.

This clonotype appeared many times. This chain links TRBV5-1 with TRBJ1-5, with 9 bases identical to TRBD1. Germline CDR1 and CDR2: SGHRS and YFSETQ. The junction had 8 bases not matched to a gene; V was cut back by 5 bases and J by 2 bases. The CDR3 consists of 16 residues. DNA of the CDR3: TGCGCCAGCAGGACGACAGGGGGAGTCGGCAATCAGCCCCAGCATTTT. Its protein product is CASRTTGGVGNQPQHF.

On this clonotype itself: Germline and junction disagree at one end, which may indicate a read error. This chain uses TRBV10-3 with TRBJ2-1; the D is unclear. The CDR3 is made up of 15 amino acids. Germline V lookup: CDR1 ENHRY, CDR2 SYGVKD. The DNA for the CDR3 is TGTGCCAGCAGTTACGAGTTTAACTCCTACAATGAGCAGTTCTTC. Protein sequence: CASSYEFNSYNEQFF.

The chain uses TRBV6-1 and TRBJ2-3, with D possibly TRBD1 on 6 matching bases. This CDR3 has 15 residues. Per the germline V gene, CDR1 is MNHNS and CDR2 is SASEGT. With 7 bases removed from V and 4 bases from J, the gap between germline ends came to 18 bases. CDR3 DNA: TGTGCCAGCAATAGGCAGGGGACGAGCGCAGATACGCAGTATTTT. This encodes CASNRQGTSADTQYF.

This clonotype has only one observation. Since a much larger clone is just one base distant, this may be a read error. Because the CDR3 is missing its conserved closing phenylalanine or tryptophan, this is likely a read error. The chain joins TRBV5-5 to TRBJ2-3, with a possible D match to TRBD1 (6 bases). The CDR3 has 15 amino acids. V lost 0 bases to trimming and J lost 0 bases, with 8 bases between them. The germline CDR1 and CDR2 sequences are SGHKS and YYEKEE (reference sequence). In nucleotides, the CDR3 is TGTGCCAGCAGCTTGGCTGGACAGAGCACAGATACGCAGTATCTT. It is translated as CASSLAGQSTDTQYL.

The chain links TRBV7-9 to TRBJ2-1, with no clear D. The CDR3 contains 15 residues. Trimming pared 7 bases from V and 3 bases from J, leaving 16 bases between. Germline values: CDR1 SEHNR, CDR2 FQNEAQ (reference sequence). CDR3 region: CASTRRAQLYNEQFF. As DNA, the CDR3 is TGTGCCAGCACCCGCCGGGCCCAACTCTACAATGAGCAGTTCTTC.

Points on this clonotype: A much larger clone lies a single base off, so this may be a read error. The chain recombines TRBV4-1 with TRBJ2-7; D is perhaps TRBD2 (6 bases). The V end lost 4 bases, the J end lost 2 bases, and 24 bases lay between the germline ends. The CDR3 sequence is 18 residues long. The germline V gene encodes CDR1 MGHRA and CDR2 YSYEKL. The CDR3 loop is CASSPLVTRGGIPYEQYF. CDR3 coding DNA: TGCGCCAGCAGCCCACTCGTCACCCGGGGCGGGATACCCTACGAGCAGTACTTC.

Comment on this clonotype: It may be a read error: a sequence one base away is much more abundant. The V gene is TRBV7-8, the J gene TRBJ2-1, with TRBD2 matching 12 bases. Germline CDR1 is SGHVS and CDR2 is FQNEAQ. V shed 5 bases and J 7 bases; nucleotides not matched to a gene: 6. The CDR3 extends over 15 amino acids. The CDR3 coding sequence is TGTGCCAGCAGCCCGTCACTAGCGGGAGGAAATGAGCAGTTCTTC. It encodes CASSPSLAGGNEQFF.

This clonotype was counted between two and nine times. CDR3 region: CASSLSGTQGEQYF. The CDR3 DNA reads TGTGCCAGCAGCCTCAGCGGGACCCAGGGAGAGCAGTACTTC. The chain recombines TRBV7-2 with TRBJ2-7; the match to TRBD2 covers 7 bases. The CDR3 sequence is 14 residues long. Germline V gives CDR1 SGHTA, CDR2 FQGNSA. V lost 5 bases and J lost 7; bases outside the gene matches: 11.

In this sample, this clonotype turned up a few times. The rearrangement uses TRBV2 and TRBJ2-7; tentatively, D is TRBD1 (6 bases). Looked up from germline, CDR1 is SNHLY and CDR2 is FYNNEI. The CDR3 is 14 amino acids. Trimming stripped 5 bases from V and 3 bases from J, with 14 bases between. CDR3 coding DNA: TGTGCCAGCAGTCAACAGGGAGCAAACTACGAGCAGTACTTC. It translates to CASSQQGANYEQYF.

This clonotype was counted at least ten times. The rearrangement uses TRBV6-1 and TRBJ1-2; D is uncertain. CDR1 is MNHNS, CDR2 SASEGT, per germline. This CDR3 comprises 13 residues. Trimming took off 6 bases at V and 4 bases at J, with 12 bases between the two ends. CDR3 sequence (DNA): TGTGCCAGCAGCCGTTCCACAGCCTATGGCTACACCTTC. Protein sequence: CASSRSTAYGYTF.

Ten or more counts support this clonotype. The chain uses TRBV7-9 and TRBJ1-5; 7 bases fit TRBD1. V was pared by 3 bases and J by 3 bases, with 8 bases of the junction left unmatched. Germline assignment: CDR1 SEHNR and CDR2 FQNEAQ (reference sequence). This CDR3 is built from 16 residues. The CDR3 loop reads CASSLGGGQTNQPQHF. CDR3 nucleotides: TGTGCCAGCAGCTTGGGGGGGGGACAGACCAATCAGCCCCAGCATTTT.

This clonotype was seen repeatedly, ten times or more. The CDR3 nucleotides are TGTGCCAGCATCAGTTGGGGGGGGGAGACCCAGTACTTC. It yields the protein CASISWGGETQYF. This chain connects TRBV5-6 to TRBJ2-5; 7 nucleotides line up with TRBD2. The CDR3 runs to 13 residues. Per germline, CDR1 SGHDT and CDR2 YYEEEE. V dropped 6 bases and J dropped 5; count of bases not matched to a gene: 7.

The genes are TRBV7-2 and TRBJ1-6; D is ambiguous. The germline gives CDR1 SGHTA, CDR2 FQGNSA. Trimming left V 5 bases short and J 11 bases short, with 19 bases between. The CDR3 consists of 15 residues. The CDR3: CASSPRVMRRTPLHF. CDR3 sequence (DNA): TGTGCCAGCAGCCCTCGGGTCATGAGGAGGACACCCCTCCACTTT.

This clonotype appeared many times. This chain joins TRBV9 and TRBJ1-1, with D possibly being TRBD1 (5 bases). This CDR3 has 13 amino acids. Per germline, CDR1 SGDLS and CDR2 YYNGEE. V lost 0 bases and J lost 4, with 7 bases in between. The CDR3 DNA is TGTGCCAGCAGCGTAGCAGGGACCACTGAAGCTTTCTTT. Translation: CASSVAGTTEAFF. Based on the CDR3 plus reference TRBV9 and TRBJ1-1, the full variable domain is DSGVTQTPKHLITATGQRVTLRCSPRSGDLSVYWYQQSLDQGLQFLIQYYNGEERAKGNILERFSAQQFPDLHSELNLSSLELGDSALYFCASSVAGTTEAFFGQGTRLTVV.

The chain has TRBV29-1 and TRBJ1-1, with D perhaps TRBD1 (6 bases). V was clipped by 4 bases and J by 11 bases, with 11 bases between them. CDR1 and CDR2 (germline): SQVTM, ANQGSEA. The CDR3 is made up of 10 amino acids. The CDR3 loop is CSVVGGEAFF. The CDR3 nucleotides read TGCAGCGTTGTAGGGGGAGAGGCTTTCTTT.

This clonotype has at least ten counts. The rearrangement links TRBV5-8 to TRBJ2-7; 9 nucleotides line up with TRBD2. The V segment lost 3 bases and the J segment 5 bases; nucleotides outside the gene matches: 3. The CDR3 loop spans 13 amino acids. CDR1 and CDR2 from the germline V gene are SGHTS and YDEGEE. CDR3 sequence: CASSSSGKDEQYF. CDR3 DNA: TGTGCCAGCAGCTCTAGCGGGAAGGACGAGCAGTACTTC.

Points on this clonotype: This may arise from a read error, as a much more abundant clone is one base away. This CDR3 is missing its conserved last phenylalanine or tryptophan, likely due to a read error. The rearrangement links TRBV3-1 to TRBJ2-5; D might be TRBD2 (5 bases). CDR1 LGHDT and CDR2 YNNKEL come from the germline V gene (reference sequence). V was pared by 4 bases and J by 4 bases, with 13 bases between. This CDR3 has 14 amino acids. CDR3 bases: TGTGCCAGCAGCCCTCAGGAGGTCCTAGAGACCCAGTACTCC. Residues: CASSPQEVLETQYS.

A few counts support this clonotype. The rearrangement links TRBV10-3 to TRBJ2-1, with 7 bases identical to TRBD1. Germline V gives CDR1 ENHRY, CDR2 SYGVKD. The length of the CDR3 is 16 residues. The J segment lost 4 bases and the V segment lost 2 bases, leaving 8 bases of the junction unmatched. The CDR3, as DNA: TGTGCCATCAGTGAGCCCAACCGGACAGGTTACAATGAGCAGTTCTTC. It translates to CAISEPNRTGYNEQFF.